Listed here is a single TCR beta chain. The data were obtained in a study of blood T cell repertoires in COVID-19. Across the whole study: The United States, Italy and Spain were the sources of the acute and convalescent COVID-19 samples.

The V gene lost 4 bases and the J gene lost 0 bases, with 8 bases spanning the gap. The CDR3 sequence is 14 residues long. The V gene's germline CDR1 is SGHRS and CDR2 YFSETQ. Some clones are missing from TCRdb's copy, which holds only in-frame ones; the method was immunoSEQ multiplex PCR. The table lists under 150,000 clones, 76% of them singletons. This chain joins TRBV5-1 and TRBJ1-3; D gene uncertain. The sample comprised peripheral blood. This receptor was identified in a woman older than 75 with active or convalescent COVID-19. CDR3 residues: CASSTQVSGNTIYF. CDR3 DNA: TGCGCCAGCAGCACCCAGGTCTCTGGAAACACCATATATTTT.